The 4 T cell receptor beta chains in this list originate from one sample, sequenced in a study of CD4 T cells in relation to SARS-CoV-2 and coronaviruses. Assay used: immunoSEQ multiplex PCR; TCRdb lists only in-frame clones, some missing. The table includes some 35,000 clones, approximately 90% detected once. Sequencing was performed on memory CD4+ T cells from PBMCs. Receptor source: an adult with COVID-19.

The chain combines TRBV6-5 with TRBJ2-1; D remains unclear. The CDR3 covers 12 residues. In germline, CDR1 is MNHEY, CDR2 SVGAGI. Trimming left V 6 bases short and J 6 bases short, with 9 bases between. CDR3 DNA: TGTGCCAGCAGCCCACTCAGCAATGAGCAGTTCTTC. Protein sequence: CASSPLSNEQFF.

This chain joins TRBV7-3 and TRBJ1-1; D is possibly TRBD1 (5 bases). This CDR3 comprises 14 residues. V dropped 3 bases and J dropped 1 base, with 9 bases sitting between them. From germline, CDR1 is SGHTA and CDR2 FQGTGA. DNA of the CDR3: TGTGCCAGCAGCTTGGCCGGGGGGAACACTGAAGCTTTCTTT. Translated: CASSLAGGNTEAFF. The full variable domain, with the rest looked up from reference TRBV7-3 and TRBJ1-1, is GAGVSQTPSNKVTEKGKYVELRCDPISGHTALYWYRQSLGQGPEFLIYFQGTGAADDSGLPNDRFFAVRPEGSVSTLKIQRTERGDSAVYLCASSLAGGNTEAFFGQGTRLTVV.

This chain connects TRBV2 to TRBJ2-7, with D maybe TRBD2 (6 bases). The germline gives CDR1 SNHLY, CDR2 FYNNEI. V lost 7 bases, J lost 5 bases, and 12 bases lay in between. There are 12 residues in the CDR3. CDR3 coding DNA: TGTGCCAGCACCCCCCTAGCGAACGAGCAGTACTTC. Translated: CASTPLANEQYF.

The chain combines TRBV19 with TRBJ1-6, with D uncertain. Trimming left V 2 bases short and J 5 bases short, with 7 bases between. The CDR3 length is 14 residues. Germline CDR1 reads LNHDA; CDR2 reads SQIVND (reference sequence). This CDR3 reads CASSISVNNSPLHF. CDR3 bases: TGTGCCAGTAGTATATCGGTTAATAATTCACCCCTCCACTTT.